One and the same sample provided the 29 T cell receptor beta chains below, sequenced in a study of Graves' ophthalmopathy and Graves' hyperthyroidism. Scientists amplified the TCR beta CDR3 regions from RNA transcripts. RT-PCR in the first round used HTBI primers; a second-round multiplex PCR followed. TCRdb called the multiplex PCR reads again in MiXCR, with one record for every CDR3 protein. The sample lists roughly 410,000 distinct CDR3 sequences, approximately 15% occurring once. The source material was peripheral blood. The receptor source for this set is a woman in her late teens or twenties with stable Graves' hyperthyroidism.

CDR3 DNA sequence: TGTGCCAGCAGCTCCTTGATGACAGGGGGCGGCGAGACCCAGTACTTC. Translated: CASSSLMTGGGETQYF. The chain joins TRBV7-2 to TRBJ2-5; TRBD1 agrees at 10 bases. There are 16 residues in the CDR3. Germline CDR1 and CDR2: SGHTA and FQGNSA. The junction had 10 bases not matched to a gene; V was cut back by 4 bases and J by 5 bases.

The sample holds many counts of this clonotype. The chain carries TRBV7-2 and TRBJ2-5; D gene unclear. This CDR3 spans 15 amino acids. Germline V CDR1 and CDR2: SGHTA, FQGNSA. V was clipped by 2 bases and J by 2 bases, with 12 bases between them. The DNA for the CDR3 is TGTGCCAGCAGCTTAATGTTGTCTAGGCAAGAGACCCAGTACTTC. Translating it yields CASSLMLSRQETQYF.

The chain couples TRBV6-2 or TRBV6-3 to TRBJ2-7, with D maybe TRBD2 (5 bases). The CDR3 spans 15 residues. From germline, CDR1 is MNHEY and CDR2 SVGEGT. Trimming stripped 4 bases from V and 0 bases from J, with 13 bases between. CDR3: CASSFAGEGSYEQYF. The CDR3 region has the DNA TGTGCCAGCAGTTTCGCCGGTGAGGGCTCCTACGAGCAGTACTTC.

This clonotype was seen at least ten times. V usage is TRBV7-9 and J usage is TRBJ1-6; no firm D call. Looked up from germline, CDR1 is SEHNR and CDR2 is FQNEAQ (reference sequence). With 1 base removed from V and 9 bases from J, the gap between germline ends came to 7 bases. This CDR3 contains 13 residues. CDR3 sequence reads: CASSLEEGSPLHF. CDR3 nucleotide sequence: TGTGCCAGCAGCTTAGAGGAGGGTTCACCCCTCCACTTT.

There are many counts of this clonotype. J is TRBJ1-1 and V is TRBV11-2; 8 nucleotides line up with TRBD1. V lost 2 bases, J lost 5 bases, and 4 bases stayed unmatched. Per the germline V gene, CDR1 is SGHAT and CDR2 is FQNNGV. This CDR3 contains 14 residues. CDR3: CASSLNRGLTEAFF. Written as DNA, the CDR3 is TGTGCCAGCAGCTTAAACAGGGGGTTGACTGAAGCTTTCTTT.

This clonotype was seen repeatedly, ten times or more. The chain employs TRBV4-1 and TRBJ2-7; D is perhaps TRBD1 (5 bases). Between the trimmed V and J ends, which lost 3 bases and 6 bases, there was a span of 9 bases. The CDR3 covers 12 residues. Germline values: CDR1 MGHRA, CDR2 YSYEKL. CDR3 in DNA: TGCGCCAGCAGCCAGTCAGGGTTCGAGCAGTACTTC. This translates into CASSQSGFEQYF.

This clonotype was observed a few times. As DNA, the CDR3 is TGCAGCGTTGAAGAGGGTCTGGACACTGAAGCTTTCTTT. This gives the protein CSVEEGLDTEAFF. The rearrangement joins TRBV29-1 to TRBJ1-1; D is uncertain. Trimming shortened V by 0 bases and J by 3 bases, and 8 bases separated the two germline ends. Germline CDR1 is SQVTM and CDR2 is ANQGSEA. The CDR3 is 13 amino acids.

This clonotype was recorded at least ten times. This chain links TRBV6-2 or TRBV6-3 with TRBJ2-5; no definite D call. The CDR3 is 12 amino acids. CDR1 is MNHEY, CDR2 SVGEGT, per germline. V shed 1 base and J shed 4 bases, with 4 bases lying between them. The CDR3 DNA is TGTGCCAGCAGTTACTTTTTAGAGACCCAGTACTTC. It codes for CASSYFLETQYF.

The chain carries TRBV20-1 and TRBJ1-2; no clear D gene. Germline V lookup: CDR1 DFQATT, CDR2 SNEGSKA (reference sequence). The CDR3 extends over 16 amino acids. The ends were cut back, 3 bases at V and 0 bases at J, with 17 bases in the middle. The CDR3 nucleotides are TGCAGTGCTAGCGCAGCCCGAGGACTATCTAACTATGGCTACACCTTC. Its translation: CSASAARGLSNYGYTF.

This clonotype was picked up a small number of times. The V call is TRBV27, the J call TRBJ2-4, with TRBD1 matching over 7 bases. Germline V gene sequence: CDR1 MNHEY, CDR2 SMNVEV (reference sequence). The V and J ends lost 2 bases and 6 bases, in that order; junction bases with no gene match: 10. The CDR3 spans 16 residues. CDR3 in amino acids: CASSLTPTGFLNIQYF. For the CDR3, the DNA is TGTGCCAGCAGTTTAACCCCGACAGGGTTTTTAAACATTCAGTACTTC.

This clonotype was detected ten times or more. V and J are TRBV11-2 and TRBJ2-7; the D gene is possibly TRBD2 (6 bases). From germline, CDR1 is SGHAT and CDR2 FQNNGV. Trimming stripped 8 bases from V and 0 bases from J, with 17 bases between. The CDR3 is made up of 15 amino acids. The CDR3: CASGSPMEGSYEQYF. CDR3 bases: TGTGCCAGCGGCTCCCCCATGGAGGGCTCCTACGAGCAGTACTTC.

Notes on this clonotype: Given a much more abundant clone one base away, this may be a read error. The chain joins TRBV5-1 to TRBJ2-7; D perhaps matches TRBD2 (5 bases). Germline assignment: CDR1 SGHRS and CDR2 YFSETQ. The CDR3 is made up of 14 amino acids. This CDR3 is CASSENRGNYEQCF. The CDR3 DNA sequence: TGCGCCAGCAGCGAAAACCGGGGAAACTACGAGCAGTGCTTC.

This clonotype was observed at least ten times. The V and J genes are TRBV5-1 and TRBJ2-5, with TRBD1 as a possible D gene (5 bases). V was pared by 0 bases and J by 2 bases, with 8 bases between. Germline CDR1 SGHRS, CDR2 YFSETQ. This CDR3 has 14 amino acids. In DNA form, the CDR3 reads TGCGCCAGCAGCTTGGACAGGAGACAAGAGACCCAGTACTTC. This gives the protein CASSLDRRQETQYF.

As to this clonotype: A junction boundary mismatches the germline segment, possibly from a read error. The chain links TRBV6-9 to TRBJ1-6, with TRBD1 matching over 7 bases. The CDR3 contains 15 residues. In germline, CDR1 is MNHGY, CDR2 SVAAGI. The DNA for the CDR3 is TGTGCCAGCAGTGATTCGACAGGGAGCAATTCACCCCTCCACTTT. Its translation is CASSDSTGSNSPLHF.

This clonotype was counted many times. In DNA, the CDR3 is TGTGCCAGCACCCCGATCGGTGGGTTTCAGGGCTACACCTTC. It translates to CASTPIGGFQGYTF. V gene TRBV2 combines with J gene TRBJ1-2; D is uncertain. Trimming pared 7 bases from V and 8 bases from J, leaving 20 bases between. Looked up from germline, CDR1 is SNHLY and CDR2 is FYNNEI. The length of the CDR3 is 14 residues.

The table lists this clonotype with many counts. The chain uses TRBV6-2 or TRBV6-3 and TRBJ1-5, with D possibly TRBD1 on 6 matching bases. The CDR3 totals 12 residues. Trimming left V 8 bases short and J 3 bases short, with 8 bases between. Germline V gene lookup returns CDR1 MNHEY and CDR2 SVGEGT. CDR3 amino acids: CASRDTNQPQHF. The CDR3, as DNA: TGTGCCAGCCGGGACACCAATCAGCCCCAGCATTTT.

As DNA, the CDR3 is TGTGCCAGCTCACCATTGCTGGGACAGGGGGATGAAGCTTTCTTT. It yields the protein CASSPLLGQGDEAFF. The chain is built from TRBV18 and TRBJ1-1, with 11 bases matching TRBD1. After removal of 2 bases from V and 7 bases from J, the junction contained 6 bases not matched to a gene. The V gene's germline CDR1 is KGHSH and CDR2 LQKENI. The CDR3 loop spans 15 amino acids.

The chain carries TRBV5-1 and TRBJ1-5, with D unclear. V gave up 0 bases and J gave up 12 bases, with 13 bases separating them. Per the germline V gene, CDR1 is SGHRS and CDR2 is YFSETQ. The CDR3 sequence is 13 residues long. The CDR3, as DNA: TGCGCCAGCAGCTTGGAATCGACGGGGATCCAGCATTTT. Its translation is CASSLESTGIQHF.

This clonotype was picked up many times. This sequence joins TRBV7-9 and TRBJ1-2; 7 bases map to TRBD1. Germline CDR1 reads SEHNR; CDR2 reads FQNEAQ (reference sequence). There are 13 residues in the CDR3. Trimming at V came to 4 bases and at J to 5 bases, leaving 4 bases not matched to a gene. The CDR3 spells CASSSDRPYGYTF. For the CDR3, the DNA is TGTGCCAGCAGCTCGGACAGGCCTTATGGCTACACCTTC.

This clonotype was seen repeatedly, ten times or more. The rearrangement links TRBV4-1 to TRBJ2-5, with 8 bases aligning to TRBD2. This CDR3 is 16 amino acids long. CDR1 MGHRA and CDR2 YSYEKL come from the germline V gene. V gave up 1 base and J gave up 2 bases; unmatched junction bases: 6. The CDR3 reads CASSQGVAGSQETQYF. The CDR3 nucleotides read TGCGCCAGCAGCCAAGGGGTAGCGGGGTCACAAGAGACCCAGTACTTC.

The J gene is TRBJ1-2, the V gene TRBV19; 11 nucleotides align to TRBD1. Germline V CDR1 and CDR2: LNHDA, SQIVND (reference sequence). V dropped 4 bases and J dropped 5; count of bases not matched to a gene: 12. This CDR3 is built from 17 residues. The CDR3 coding sequence is TGTGCCAGTAGTAGCTGGGCGGGACAGGGGGTTTGGTATGGCTACACCTTC. Its protein product is CASSSWAGQGVWYGYTF.

This clonotype was seen many times. V and J are TRBV24-1 and TRBJ1-2; the D is unclear. The CDR3 consists of 14 residues. V lost 2 bases and J 5 bases, leaving 11 bases between the germline ends. Germline V gene data show CDR1 as KGHDR and CDR2 as SFDVKD. The CDR3 protein is CATSDSTDRYGYTF. The CDR3 nucleotides read TGTGCCACCAGTGATTCTACCGACCGGTATGGCTACACCTTC.

This clonotype was seen many times. This chain joins TRBV20-1 and TRBJ1-1; D is undetermined. The V gene's germline CDR1 is DFQATT and CDR2 SNEGSKA (reference sequence). There are 13 residues in the CDR3. V lost 6 bases, J lost 2 bases, and 13 bases lay in between. DNA of the CDR3: TGCAGTGCCCTCCCCTCGGCCAACACTGAAGCTTTCTTT. Translating gives CSALPSANTEAFF.

This clonotype was detected many times. V usage is TRBV7-8 and J usage is TRBJ2-5; 8 nucleotides align to TRBD2. The trim removed 5 bases at V and 1 base at J, leaving 6 bases unmatched. The CDR3 is 15 residues long. Germline CDR1 is SGHVS and CDR2 is FQNEAQ. The DNA of the CDR3 is TGTGCCAGCAGCGGACTAGCCATAACCCAAGAGACCCAGTACTTC. Protein sequence: CASSGLAITQETQYF. The full variable domain, its missing parts supplied by reference TRBV7-8 and TRBJ2-5, is GAGVSQSPRYKVAKRGQDVALRCDPISGHVSLFWYQQALGQGPEFLTYFQNEAQLDKSGLPSDRFFAERPEGSVSTLKIQRTQQEDSAVYLCASSGLAITQETQYFGPGTRLLVL.

This clonotype has at least ten counts. The V and J genes are TRBV28 and TRBJ2-7, with a weak D call TRBD1 (6 bases). Germline CDR1 is MDHEN and CDR2 is SYDVKM. Trimming removed 5 bases at V and 3 bases at J, with 14 bases between. The length of the CDR3 is 14 residues. CDR3 nucleotide sequence: TGTGCCAGCAGTCTTACTGGACAGTTCTACGAGCAGTACTTC. Translated: CASSLTGQFYEQYF. Complete variable domain (other parts from reference TRBV28 and TRBJ2-7): DVKVTQSSRYLVKRTGEKVFLECVQDMDHENMFWYRQDPGLGLRLIYFSYDVKMKEKGDIPEGYSVSREKKERFSLILESASTNQTSMYLCASSLTGQFYEQYFGPGTRLTVT.

This clonotype was observed many times. The chain employs TRBV12-3 or TRBV12-4 and TRBJ2-7; perhaps D is TRBD1 or TRBD2 (5 bases each). This CDR3 is built from 19 residues. Trimming removed 3 bases from V and 4 bases from J, with 28 bases in between. This CDR3 reads CASSFQWDGKIFNPYEQYF. The CDR3 nucleotides are TGTGCCAGCAGTTTTCAATGGGACGGTAAAATTTTTAATCCTTACGAGCAGTACTTC.

This clonotype appeared many times. V usage is TRBV6-2 or TRBV6-3 and J usage is TRBJ1-2, with D possibly matching TRBD1 (5 bases). The germline CDR1 and CDR2 sequences are MNHEY and SVGEGT. The CDR3 is 14 amino acids. V gave up 4 bases and J gave up 5 bases, with 14 bases separating them. CDR3 amino acids: CASSSSYRIYGYTF. The DNA of the CDR3 is TGTGCCAGCAGTTCGTCTTACAGGATTTATGGCTACACCTTC.

Only a few counts were recorded for this clonotype. A much larger clone differs by one base, so this may be a read error. V gene TRBV6-2 or TRBV6-3 combines with J gene TRBJ2-2; D remains unclear. Deletions cut 9 bases from V and 2 bases from J, with 19 bases between. This CDR3 is built from 16 residues. CDR1 is MNHEY and CDR2 is SVGEGT in the germline V gene. CDR3 sequence: CARAPRLFFNTGELFF. The CDR3 DNA sequence: TGTGCCAGGGCCCCTCGGTTGTTCTTCAACACCGGGGAGCTGTTTTTT.

This clonotype was seen ten or more times. The rearrangement joins TRBV6-2 or TRBV6-3 to TRBJ2-5, with D hard to call. The CDR3 is 12 amino acids. Trimming pared 7 bases from V and 4 bases from J, leaving 10 bases between. Germline values: CDR1 MNHEY, CDR2 SVGEGT. Here the CDR3 DNA reads TGTGCCAGCAATCACGGACGAGAGACCCAGTACTTC. It yields the protein CASNHGRETQYF.